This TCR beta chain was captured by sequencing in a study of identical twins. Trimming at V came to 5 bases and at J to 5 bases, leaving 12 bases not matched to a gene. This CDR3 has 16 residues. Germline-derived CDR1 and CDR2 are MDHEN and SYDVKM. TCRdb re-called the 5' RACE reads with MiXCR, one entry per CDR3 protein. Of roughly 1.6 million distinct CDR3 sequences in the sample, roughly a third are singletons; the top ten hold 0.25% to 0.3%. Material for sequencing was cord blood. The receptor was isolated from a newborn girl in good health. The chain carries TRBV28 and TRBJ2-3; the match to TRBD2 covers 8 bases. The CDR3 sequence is CASSPVVIGRGDTQYF. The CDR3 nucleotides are TGTGCCAGCAGTCCCGTAGTGATCGGGAGGGGAGATACGCAGTATTTT.